This T cell receptor beta chain is drawn from a study of T cells in pancreatic ductal adenocarcinoma. Study-wide results and limits: Blood had more productive templates and roughly 8-fold more unique clonotypes than tumor. No significant tumor-blood clonality difference; means were about 0.1 and 0.065. Comparisons of tumor and blood clonality may show falsely lower tumor diversity. Results skew toward the minority of patients with early-stage disease.

The germline gives CDR1 SGDLS, CDR2 YYNGEE. The V and J ends lost 2 bases and 1 base, in that order; junction bases with no gene match: 7. The CDR3 is 16 amino acids. Measured with immunoSEQ multiplex PCR; TCRdb has only the in-frame clones, and not every one. This sample has several thousand clones, with about 64% found just once. The selected patients with pancreatic ductal adenocarcinoma had surgery but no neoadjuvant therapy. Comments on this clone: Antigen: not known.

Material for sequencing was pancreatic tumor tissue. This TCR was recovered from a human donor with pancreatic ductal adenocarcinoma. The J gene is TRBJ2-7, the V gene TRBV9; 9 bases map to TRBD1. The chain's CDR3 is CASSVDPGTGSYEQYF. The CDR3 DNA reads TGTGCCAGCAGCGTGGACCCCGGGACAGGGTCCTACGAGCAGTACTTC.